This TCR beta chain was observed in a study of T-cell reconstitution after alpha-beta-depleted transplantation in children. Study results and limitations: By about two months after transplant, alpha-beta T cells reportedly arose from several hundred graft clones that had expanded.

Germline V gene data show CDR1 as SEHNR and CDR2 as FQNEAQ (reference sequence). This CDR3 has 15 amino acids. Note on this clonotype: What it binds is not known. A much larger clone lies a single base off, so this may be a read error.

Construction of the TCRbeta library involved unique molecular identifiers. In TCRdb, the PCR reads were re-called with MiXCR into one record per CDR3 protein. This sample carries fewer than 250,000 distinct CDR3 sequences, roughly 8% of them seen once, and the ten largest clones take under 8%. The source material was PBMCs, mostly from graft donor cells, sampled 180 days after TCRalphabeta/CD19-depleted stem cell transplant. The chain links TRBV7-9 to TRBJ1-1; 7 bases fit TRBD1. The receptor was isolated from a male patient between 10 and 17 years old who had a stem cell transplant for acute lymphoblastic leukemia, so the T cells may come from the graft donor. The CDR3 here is CASGLAFRGRREAFF. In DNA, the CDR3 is TGTGCCAGCGGCTTAGCGTTTAGGGGGCGACGAGAAGCTTTCTTT.